The clone carrying this T cell receptor (beta chain) was recorded once. Its antigen is not known. Germline CDR1 is SGHDT and CDR2 is YYEEEE. The CDR3 sequence is 13 residues long. V was cut by 4 bases and J by 3 bases, with 10 bases left in between. This entry belongs to a study of CD8+ T cells in alopecia areata. As for the study in general: At a dose of 5 to 10 mg twice daily, oral tofacitinib was given to treated patients. It was 6 to 18 months of tofacitinib, and then there were 6 months off drug. General observations from the study: Significant decreases in scalp clonality and expanded CD8+ clones followed tofacitinib treatment. Many expanded lesional clones persisted in scalp and blood during tofacitinib treatment.

Sample treatment: oral pan-JAK inhibitor, 5-10 mg twice daily. RNA, once extracted, was reverse transcribed into cDNA for use as the sequencing template. Libraries were prepared by immunoSEQ multiplex PCR; TCRdb keeps only in-frame clonotypes and omits some of them. The repertoire holds tens of thousands of clones, with roughly 65% as singletons. Specimen: CD8+ T cells sorted from blood, collected at week 4, from a patient treated with tofacitinib. The chain is built from TRBV5-6 and TRBJ2-5; D could derive from TRBD1 or TRBD2 (6 bases each). The TCR sequence derives from a human donor with alopecia areata. The CDR3 DNA follows: TGTGCCAGCAGCCTGAGGGGGGAAGAGACCCAGTACTTC. Translated, it gives CASSLRGEETQYF.